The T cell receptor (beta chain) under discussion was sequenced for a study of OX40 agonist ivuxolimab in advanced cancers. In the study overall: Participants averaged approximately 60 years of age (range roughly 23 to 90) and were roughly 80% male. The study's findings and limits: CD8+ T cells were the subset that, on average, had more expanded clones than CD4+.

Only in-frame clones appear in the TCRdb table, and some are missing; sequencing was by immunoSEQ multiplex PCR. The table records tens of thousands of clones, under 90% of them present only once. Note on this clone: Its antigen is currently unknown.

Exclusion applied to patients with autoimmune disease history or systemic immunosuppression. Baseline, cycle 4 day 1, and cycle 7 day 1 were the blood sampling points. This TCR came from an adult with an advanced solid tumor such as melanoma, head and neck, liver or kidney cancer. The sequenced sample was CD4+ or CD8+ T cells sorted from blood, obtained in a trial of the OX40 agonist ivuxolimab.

The CDR3 spells CASSLGLTGNTEAFF. The CDR3 DNA follows: TGTGCCAGCAGCTTGGGGTTGACAGGGAACACTGAAGCTTTCTTT. The chain joins TRBV7-9 to TRBJ1-1; tentative D call: TRBD1 (6 bases). Trimming cost V 3 bases and J 1 base, with 12 bases left between them. From germline, CDR1 is SEHNR and CDR2 FQNEAQ (reference sequence). The CDR3 has 15 residues.